The TCR beta chain described here comes from a study of regulatory T cells in long-lasting Graves disease (dated by TCRdb to the early 2020s). Background on the whole study: Persistent Graves' disease meant more than 5 years of antithyroid drug treatment with TSH receptor autoantibodies that stayed positive. This study used TCR sequencing and RNA sequencing of peripheral blood to compare persistent Graves' disease patients against newly diagnosed Graves' disease patients. The study took place in China and was registered as a clinical trial. A total of around 33 samples underwent TCR sequencing, from about 13 patients with persistent Graves' disease and about 20 patients with newly diagnosed Graves' disease. On average, persistent Graves' disease patients in the clinical cohort had been on antithyroid drugs for about 10.3 years.

What the work shows at the level of the full study, not this receptor alone: Peripheral blood alone was examined, since thyroid tissue, which constituted the primary lesion, could not be accessed. Only the TCR beta chain was sequenced and analyzed. Persistent patients shared more public clonotypes among themselves (2,741) than newly diagnosed patients did (over 950). Persistent Graves' disease patients showed lower TCR Shannon entropy and fewer highly expanded clones than newly diagnosed patients, suggesting clonal expansion. The authors noted that the small sample size was a limitation that may lower accuracy.

The protocol used for the library was multiplex PCR. Sequencing was performed on an Illumina HiSeq 4000. TCR beta libraries were built with iRepertoire HTBI primers and Arm-PCR amplification of CDR3 regions. Before sequencing, the PCR products went through gel purification. As for the original processing: Across samples, roughly 60 TRBV and 13 to 15 TRBJ segments were identified and used for gene usage analysis of CDR3 amino acid clonotypes. COPE and FqMerger were used to merge filtered high-quality paired reads into contigs. BLAST was used to align contigs to IMGT TRBV, TRBD and TRBJ reference genes, and CDR3 was defined according to IMGT. Any clonotype with a frequency above 0.1% was classified as a highly expanded clone. Shannon entropy was used to measure repertoire diversity, and the Gini coefficient was used to measure V-J evenness. Clonotypes shared by more than one individual were considered public. TCRdb trimmed public reads at Q25 via fastp, called clones via MiXCR and kept in-frame beta chains. When rows share a CDR3 protein, they turn into one entry using the most common DNA and genes. The V and J calls come from TCRdb's annotation, not from the publication. The sample table lists a few hundred thousand distinct CDR3 sequences, around 22% of them with a count of one. About a quarter of the sample is held by the ten biggest clonotypes.

The meaning of the sample's time point label: persistent/refractory GD, antithyroid drugs over 5 years with positive TRAb. RNA was extracted from PBMCs in TRIzol for both TCR sequencing and RNA sequencing. Graves' disease was diagnosed according to American Thyroid Association guidelines. Recruitment of patients was carried out at an endocrinology department in Xi'an, China. From each patient, 8 to 10 milliliters of peripheral blood was collected into an EDTA anticoagulant tube. Ficoll Paque Plus density gradient separation was used to isolate PBMCs, and no further T cell sorting was performed. An Agilent 2100 Bioanalyzer and agarose gel were used to check RNA quality, while a NanoDrop 2000 measured RNA concentration. In this sample, this clonotype turned up many times. Which antigen it targets is not known. No per-base quality is available; no much larger clone lies one base away. The TCR comes from a female donor with Graves disease. Sequenced material: peripheral blood mononuclear cells (PBMCs), taken when the disease was refractory, from a patient treated with antithyroid drugs.

In nucleotide form, the sequence is TGCAGCGTTGTAGGGGACGGCTACACCTTC. It translates as CSVVGDGYTF. The chain employs TRBV29-1 and TRBJ1-2; TRBD1 could be the D gene, as 5 bases match. The CDR3 sequence holds 10 residues, the cysteine and phenylalanine included. Solely the CDR3 DNA is kept, with 30 bases framed from the first base. Cut back by 4 bases and 8 bases, the V and J ends lie 8 bases apart. Sequences SQVTM (CDR1) and ANQGSEA (CDR2) are obtained from the germline V gene.